A single sample is the source of the 9 T cell receptor beta chains below, sequenced in a study of blood T cell repertoires in COVID-19. Profiling relied on immunoSEQ multiplex PCR, and the TCRdb table lists in-frame clones only, not all of them. The sample has 120,000 or so clones; about 80% are singletons. Sequenced sample: peripheral blood. The receptors were sampled from a human donor in a cohort sampled during active COVID-19.

This chain uses TRBV3-1 (or the pseudogene TRBV3-2) with TRBJ2-3; 7 bases map to TRBD2. The CDR3 length is 17 residues. V lost 0 bases, J lost 1 base, and 7 bases stayed unmatched. CDR1 and CDR2 (germline): LGHDT, YNNKEL (reference sequence). The CDR3 bases are TGTGCCAGCAGCCAAGATCCCCTAGCGGCGCGCACAGATACGCAGTATTTT. It specifies CASSQDPLAARTDTQYF.

This chain uses TRBV3-1 (or the pseudogene TRBV3-2) with TRBJ2-1; 12 bases fit TRBD2. The CDR3 sequence is 19 residues long. Germline assignment: CDR1 LGHDT and CDR2 YNNKEL (reference sequence). J lost 4 bases, V lost 4 bases, and 14 bases had no gene match. In DNA form, the CDR3 reads TGTGCCAGCAGCCCCCGACTAGCGGGAGCTATTTCGGTATACAATGAGCAGTTCTTC. This codes for CASSPRLAGAISVYNEQFF.

This clone was counted between two and nine times. The chain is built from TRBV7-2 and TRBJ2-1; 13 nucleotides match TRBD2. The length of the CDR3 is 17 residues. V lost 5 bases and J lost 9; bases outside the gene matches: 13. Looked up from germline, CDR1 is SGHTA and CDR2 is FQGNSA. Written as DNA, the CDR3 is TGTGCCAGCAGCCTTCGACTAGCGGGGGGTCGAGGTGTTGAGCAGTTCTTC. Amino acid sequence: CASSLRLAGGRGVEQFF. Full variable domain (rest looked up from reference TRBV7-2 and TRBJ2-1): GAGVSQSPSNKVTEKGKDVELRCDPISGHTALYWYRQSLGQGLEFLIYFQGNSAPDKSGLPSDRFSAERTGGSVSTLTIQRTQQEDSAVYLCASSLRLAGGRGVEQFFGPGTRLTVL.

The rearrangement uses TRBV18 and TRBJ2-3; the D gene is possibly TRBD2 (6 bases). Per germline, CDR1 KGHSH and CDR2 LQKENI. V was pared by 0 bases and J by 4 bases, with 8 bases between. CDR3 length equals 14 residues. The CDR3 DNA reads as TGTGCCAGCTCACCACCGTCGGGGGCAGATACGCAGTATTTT. Translating it yields CASSPPSGADTQYF.

This clone was detected a few times. The chain joins TRBV19 to TRBJ1-1, with D maybe TRBD1 (5 bases). V shed 6 bases and J shed 2 bases, with 10 bases lying between them. Per the germline V gene, CDR1 is LNHDA and CDR2 is SQIVND (reference sequence). This CDR3 comprises 13 residues. CDR3 loop: CASRVTGNTEAFF. The CDR3 DNA follows: TGTGCCAGTAGGGTAACAGGAAACACTGAAGCTTTCTTT.

This clone was detected once. This chain uses TRBV7-9 with TRBJ2-7, with a possible D match to TRBD1 (6 bases). Germline V gene data show CDR1 as SEHNR and CDR2 as FQNEAQ (reference sequence). The CDR3 covers 14 residues. The ends were cut back, 7 bases at V and 1 base at J, with 14 bases in the middle. CDR3 bases: TGTGCCAGCAAGTTAGAACAGGGTTCCTACGAGCAGTACTTC. It is translated as CASKLEQGSYEQYF.

This CDR3 reads CASSLGGAGERHGYTF. CDR3 nucleotides: TGCGCCAGCAGCTTGGGGGGCGCAGGGGAAAGGCATGGCTACACCTTC. The V gene is TRBV5-1, the J gene TRBJ1-2; tentatively, D is TRBD1 (6 bases). The length of the CDR3 is 16 residues. V gave up 0 bases and J gave up 6 bases, with 18 bases separating them. Germline V CDR1 and CDR2: SGHRS, YFSETQ. Complete variable domain (other parts from reference TRBV5-1 and TRBJ1-2): KAGVTQTPRYLIKTRGQQVTLSCSPISGHRSVSWYQQTPGQGLQFLFEYFSETQRNKGNFPGRFSGRQFSNSRSEMNVSTLELGDSALYLCASSLGGAGERHGYTFGSGTRLTVV.

The chain combines TRBV7-2 with TRBJ1-6, with D possibly being TRBD1 (5 bases). V gave up 0 bases and J gave up 6 bases, with 12 bases separating them. The CDR3 is 16 amino acids. CDR1 and CDR2 from the germline V gene are SGHTA and FQGNSA. The CDR3 sequence: CASSLAGVGLNSPLHF. CDR3 nucleotides: TGTGCCAGCAGCTTAGCTGGAGTGGGGCTTAATTCACCCCTCCACTTT.

This clone was found once. This chain joins TRBV6-5 and TRBJ2-7; D perhaps matches TRBD2 (5 bases). Germline-derived CDR1 and CDR2 are MNHEY and SVGAGI. Trimming shortened V by 6 bases and J by 4 bases, and 13 bases separated the two germline ends. This CDR3 is built from 13 residues. CDR3 coding DNA: TGTGCCAGCAGAAGATCAGCGGAGTACGAGCAGTACTTC. It translates to CASRRSAEYEQYF.